A selection of T cell receptor beta chains follows, all from one sample in a study of long-term antiretroviral therapy in people with HIV. The table came from immunoSEQ multiplex PCR; TCRdb's copy has only in-frame clones and leaves some out. The table shows about 14,000 clones, with under 80% occurring only once. The sequences come from unsorted PBMCs, collected 3.1 years after starting antiretroviral therapy. The receptors stem from a man aged 35 to 55 with HIV. CDR3s include the opening cysteine and the closing phenylalanine or tryptophan. The order of the fields is V gene, clone size, D gene, J gene, CDR3 DNA, CDR3 protein. The D gene is left open where the match is weak. A row's size may be missing; if present it is once, few, many or a size class.

TRBV4-1	NA	TRBD2	TRBJ2-1	TGCGCCAGCAGCCAAGATCGGACTAGCGGGGGGAATGAGCAGTTCTTC	CASSQDRTSGGNEQFF
TRBV10-2	NA	TRBD1	TRBJ1-1	TGCGCCAGCAGACAGGACAGGGGATACACTGAAGCTTTCTTT	CASRQDRGYTEAFF
TRBV28	NA	NA	TRBJ1-1	TGTGCCAGCAAGGGGCAATACACTGAAGCTTTCTTT	CASKGQYTEAFF
TRBV7-9	few	NA	TRBJ1-3	TGTGCCAGCAGCTTTGGTGGAAACACCATATATTTT	CASSFGGNTIYF
TRBV6-5	NA	NA	TRBJ2-2	TGTGCCAGCAGTTACTATGGGGATAGCTACACCGGGGAGCTGTTTTTT	CASSYYGDSYTGELFF
TRBV5-4	NA	TRBD1	TRBJ2-7	TGTGCCAGCAGGACAGAACGGGACAGTCCTACCGAGCAGTACTTC	CASRTERDSPTEQYF
TRBV5-1	NA	NA	TRBJ1-1	TGCGCCAGCAGCTCAGGGGTTGAAGCTTTCTTT	CASSSGVEAFF
TRBV6-6	NA	NA	TRBJ2-3	TGTGCCAGCTGGAGTGGGGGGTTGACAGATACGCAGTATTTT	CASWSGGLTDTQYF
TRBV5-1	NA	NA	TRBJ1-2	TGCGCCAGCAGCTCGGGGTTCTATGGCTACACCTTC	CASSSGFYGYTF
TRBV25-1	NA	NA	TRBJ1-3	TGTGCCAGCAGCCCAAGACAGGACTCTGGAAACACCATATATTTT	CASSPRQDSGNTIYF
TRBV4-1	NA	NA	TRBJ1-2	TGCGCCAGCAGCCCGGGGCAGAATAACTATGGCTACACCTTC	CASSPGQNNYGYTF
TRBV2	few	NA	TRBJ1-2	TGTGCCAGCAGTGAAGCGCTTCAGGGCTATCGGGGTGGCTACACCTTC	CASSEALQGYRGGYTF
TRBV5-8	few	NA	TRBJ1-2	TGTGCCAGCAGCTTGGCGCGGCTGGCCGCCTATGGCTACACCTTC	CASSLARLAAYGYTF
TRBV6-5	once	TRBD1	TRBJ1-2	TGTGCCAGCAGTTTCGGGGGACAGGGAGTCTATGGCTACACCTTC	CASSFGGQGVYGYTF
TRBV10-3	NA	NA	TRBJ1-4	TGTGCCATCAGTGAGTCGACGACAGCTTATGAAAAACTGTTTTTT	CAISESTTAYEKLFF
TRBV27	NA	NA	TRBJ1-5	TGTGCCAGCGCTGCGGGAGGGGCCCCCAATCAGCCCCAGCATTTT	CASAAGGAPNQPQHF
TRBV6-5	NA	NA	TRBJ2-2	TGTGCCAGCAGTTATTCAACCGGGGAGCTGTTTTTT	CASSYSTGELFF
TRBV4-1	NA	NA	TRBJ1-1	TGCGCCAGCAGCCAAGAAGCGGGGGTAACCTTGAACACTGAAGCTTTCTTT	CASSQEAGVTLNTEAFF
TRBV7-2	once	TRBD1	TRBJ2-7	TGTGCCAGCAGCCCGCGACAGGGAAGCTACGAGCAGTACTTC	CASSPRQGSYEQYF
TRBV7-9	NA	NA	TRBJ1-1	TGTGCCAGCACACTGGGGAACACTGAAGCTTTCTTT	CASTLGNTEAFF
TRBV15	once	NA	TRBJ2-3	TGTGCCACCAGCAGAGTAAGTTCAGATACGCAGTATTTT	CATSRVSSDTQYF
TRBV6-1	NA	NA	TRBJ2-7	TGTGCCAGCAGTGAAGGGCGGGCGGATATCTACGAGCAGTACTTC	CASSEGRADIYEQYF
TRBV2	NA	TRBD1	TRBJ1-5	TGTGCCAGTATGGGGACAGGGAATCAGCCCCAGCATTTT	CASMGTGNQPQHF
TRBV10-3	few	NA	TRBJ1-1	TGTGCCATCAGTGAGTCGCAGGGAGAAGCTTTCTTT	CAISESQGEAFF
TRBV12-5	NA	NA	TRBJ2-5	TGTGCTAGTGCCCTTGGTGTCCGACAAGAGACCCAGTACTTC	CASALGVRQETQYF
TRBV5-1	once	NA	TRBJ1-1	TGCGCCAGCAGCTTGGTCGGCACTGAAGCTTTCTTT	CASSLVGTEAFF